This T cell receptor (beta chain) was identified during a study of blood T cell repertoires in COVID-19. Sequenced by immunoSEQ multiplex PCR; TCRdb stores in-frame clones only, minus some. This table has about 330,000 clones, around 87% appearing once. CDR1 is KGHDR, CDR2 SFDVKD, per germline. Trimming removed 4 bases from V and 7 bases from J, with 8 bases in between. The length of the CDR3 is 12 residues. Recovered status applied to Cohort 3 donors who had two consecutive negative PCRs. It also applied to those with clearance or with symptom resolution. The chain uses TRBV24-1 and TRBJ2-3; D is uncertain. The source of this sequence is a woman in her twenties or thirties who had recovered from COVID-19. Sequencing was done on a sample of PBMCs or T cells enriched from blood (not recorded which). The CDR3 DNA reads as TGTGCCACCAGTGACCGGTTGTATACGCAGTATTTT. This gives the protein CATSDRLYTQYF.